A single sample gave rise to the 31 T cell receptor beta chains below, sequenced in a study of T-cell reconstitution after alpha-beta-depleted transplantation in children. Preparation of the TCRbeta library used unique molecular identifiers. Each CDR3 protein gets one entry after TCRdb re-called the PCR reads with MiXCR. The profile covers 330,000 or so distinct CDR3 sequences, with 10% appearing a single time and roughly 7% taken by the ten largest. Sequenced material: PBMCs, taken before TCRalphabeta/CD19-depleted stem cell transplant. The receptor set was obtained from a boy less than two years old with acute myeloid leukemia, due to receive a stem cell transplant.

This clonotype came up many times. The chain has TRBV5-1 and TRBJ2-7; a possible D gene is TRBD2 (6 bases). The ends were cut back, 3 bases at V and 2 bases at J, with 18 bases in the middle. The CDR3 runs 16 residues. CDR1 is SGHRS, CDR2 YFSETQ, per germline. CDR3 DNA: TGCGCCAGCAGCTCCCTCCTAACGGGGGACCCCTACGAGCAGTACTTC. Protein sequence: CASSSLLTGDPYEQYF.

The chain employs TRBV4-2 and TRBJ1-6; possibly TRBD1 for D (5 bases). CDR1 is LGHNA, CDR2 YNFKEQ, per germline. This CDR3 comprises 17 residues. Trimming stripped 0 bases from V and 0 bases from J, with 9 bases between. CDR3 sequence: CASSQDRASSYNSPLHF. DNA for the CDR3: TGTGCCAGCAGCCAAGACAGGGCCAGCTCCTATAATTCACCCCTCCACTTT.

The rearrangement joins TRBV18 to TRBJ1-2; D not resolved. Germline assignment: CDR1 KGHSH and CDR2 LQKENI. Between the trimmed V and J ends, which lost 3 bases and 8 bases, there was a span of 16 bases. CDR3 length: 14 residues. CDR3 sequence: CASSPDDGIGGYTF. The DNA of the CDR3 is TGTGCCAGCTCACCCGATGACGGAATTGGGGGCTACACCTTC.

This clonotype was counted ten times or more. CDR3 loop: CASSVRGDTEAFF. The CDR3 nucleotides read TGTGCCAGCAGTGTAAGAGGGGACACTGAAGCTTTCTTT. The chain combines TRBV6-1 with TRBJ1-1, with D possibly matching TRBD1 (5 bases). V shed 4 bases and J shed 3 bases, with 9 bases lying between them. Germline V gene lookup returns CDR1 MNHNS and CDR2 SASEGT. The CDR3 is 13 residues long.

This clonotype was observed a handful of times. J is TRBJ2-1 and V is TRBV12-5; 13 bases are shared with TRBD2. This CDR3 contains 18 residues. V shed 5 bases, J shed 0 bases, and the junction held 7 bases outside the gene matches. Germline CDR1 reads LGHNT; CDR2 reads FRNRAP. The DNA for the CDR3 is TGTGCTAGTGGTCGGGGACTAGCGGGAAGGGTCTCCTACAATGAGCAGTTCTTC. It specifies CASGRGLAGRVSYNEQFF.

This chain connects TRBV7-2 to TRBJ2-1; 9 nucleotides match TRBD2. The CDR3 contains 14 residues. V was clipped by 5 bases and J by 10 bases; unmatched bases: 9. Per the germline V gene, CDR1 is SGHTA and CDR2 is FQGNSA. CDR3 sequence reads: CASSQHPSGVEQFF. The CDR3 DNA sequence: TGTGCCAGCAGCCAGCACCCTAGCGGGGTAGAGCAGTTCTTC.

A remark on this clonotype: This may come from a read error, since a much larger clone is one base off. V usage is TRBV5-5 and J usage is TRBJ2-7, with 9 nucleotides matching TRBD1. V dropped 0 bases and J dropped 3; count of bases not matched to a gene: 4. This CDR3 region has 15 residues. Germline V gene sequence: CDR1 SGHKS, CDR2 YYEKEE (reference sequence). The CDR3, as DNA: TGTGCCAGCAGCTTGGGGACAGGGGTAGGCTACGAGCAGTACTTC. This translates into CASSLGTGVGYEQYF.

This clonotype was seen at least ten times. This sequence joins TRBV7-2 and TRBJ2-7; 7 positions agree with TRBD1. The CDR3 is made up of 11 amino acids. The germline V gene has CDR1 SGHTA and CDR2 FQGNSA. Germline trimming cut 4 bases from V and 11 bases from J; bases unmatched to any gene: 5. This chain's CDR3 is CASSSGQAKYF. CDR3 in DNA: TGTGCCAGCAGCTCCGGACAGGCTAAGTACTTC.

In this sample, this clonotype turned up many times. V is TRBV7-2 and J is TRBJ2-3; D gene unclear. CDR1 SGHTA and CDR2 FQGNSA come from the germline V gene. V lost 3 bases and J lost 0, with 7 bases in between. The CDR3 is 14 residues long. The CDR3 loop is CASSFVMSTDTQYF. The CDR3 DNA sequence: TGTGCCAGCAGCTTTGTGATGAGCACAGATACGCAGTATTTT.

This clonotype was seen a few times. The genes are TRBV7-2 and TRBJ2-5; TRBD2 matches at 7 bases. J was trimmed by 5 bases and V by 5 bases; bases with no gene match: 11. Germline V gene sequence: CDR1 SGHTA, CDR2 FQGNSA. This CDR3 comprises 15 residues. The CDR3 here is CASSQAPLAAETQYF. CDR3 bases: TGTGCCAGCAGCCAAGCCCCCCTAGCGGCGGAGACCCAGTACTTC.

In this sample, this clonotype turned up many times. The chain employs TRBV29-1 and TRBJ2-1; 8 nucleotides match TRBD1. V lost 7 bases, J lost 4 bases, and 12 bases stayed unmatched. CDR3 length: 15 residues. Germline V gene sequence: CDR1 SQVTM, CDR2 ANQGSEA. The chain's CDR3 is CSATRTGTRYNEQFF. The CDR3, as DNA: TGCAGCGCTACCCGGACAGGGACGAGGTACAATGAGCAGTTCTTC.

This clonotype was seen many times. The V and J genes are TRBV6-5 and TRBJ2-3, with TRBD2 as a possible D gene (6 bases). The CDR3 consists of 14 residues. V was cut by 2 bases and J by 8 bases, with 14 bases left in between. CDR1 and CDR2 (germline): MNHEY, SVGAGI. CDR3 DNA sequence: TGTGCCAGCAGTTACCCCCGGATGGGAGGTACGCAGTATTTT. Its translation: CASSYPRMGGTQYF.

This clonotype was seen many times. The chain's CDR3 is CSVEAGEFGELFF. The CDR3 DNA is TGCAGCGTTGAAGCTGGGGAATTCGGGGAGCTGTTTTTT. V is TRBV29-1 and J is TRBJ2-2; D is ambiguous. CDR3 length: 13 residues. Trimming took off 1 base at V and 7 bases at J, with 10 bases between the two ends. Germline CDR1 reads SQVTM; CDR2 reads ANQGSEA.

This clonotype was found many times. CDR3 in amino acids: CASSHSGTDYEQYF. Written as DNA, the CDR3 is TGTGCCAGCAGCCATTCCGGGACAGATTACGAGCAGTACTTC. This chain joins TRBV7-2 and TRBJ2-7; 7 positions agree with TRBD1. The V segment lost 5 bases and the J segment 4 bases; nucleotides outside the gene matches: 8. There are 14 residues in the CDR3. Germline V CDR1 and CDR2: SGHTA, FQGNSA.

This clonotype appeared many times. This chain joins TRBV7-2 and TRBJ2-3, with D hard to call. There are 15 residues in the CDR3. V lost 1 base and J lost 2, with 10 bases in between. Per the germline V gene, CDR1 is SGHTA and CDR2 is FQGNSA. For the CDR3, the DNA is TGTGCCAGCAGCTTAGTCTCCGGGCCCACAGATACGCAGTATTTT. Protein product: CASSLVSGPTDTQYF.

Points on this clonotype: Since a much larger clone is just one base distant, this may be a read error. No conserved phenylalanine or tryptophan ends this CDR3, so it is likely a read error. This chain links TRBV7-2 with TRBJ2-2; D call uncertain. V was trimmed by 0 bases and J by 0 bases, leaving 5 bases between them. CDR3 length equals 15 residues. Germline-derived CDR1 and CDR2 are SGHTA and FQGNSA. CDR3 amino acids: CASSLAGPNTGELFS. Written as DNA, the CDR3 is TGTGCCAGCAGCTTAGCAGGCCCGAACACCGGGGAGCTGTTTTCT.

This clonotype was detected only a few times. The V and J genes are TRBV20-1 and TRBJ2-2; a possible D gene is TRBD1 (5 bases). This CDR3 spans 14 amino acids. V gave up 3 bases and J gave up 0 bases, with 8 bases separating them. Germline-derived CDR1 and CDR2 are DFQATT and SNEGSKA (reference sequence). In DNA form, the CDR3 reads TGCAGTGCTAGTTGGACACCGAACACCGGGGAGCTGTTTTTT. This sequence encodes CSASWTPNTGELFF.

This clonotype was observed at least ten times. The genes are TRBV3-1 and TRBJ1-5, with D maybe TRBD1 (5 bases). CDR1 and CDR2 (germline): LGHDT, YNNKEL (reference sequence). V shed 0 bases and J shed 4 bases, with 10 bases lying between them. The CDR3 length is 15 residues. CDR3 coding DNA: TGTGCCAGCAGCCAAGATGGAGGGGCAAATCAGCCCCAGCATTTT. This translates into CASSQDGGANQPQHF.

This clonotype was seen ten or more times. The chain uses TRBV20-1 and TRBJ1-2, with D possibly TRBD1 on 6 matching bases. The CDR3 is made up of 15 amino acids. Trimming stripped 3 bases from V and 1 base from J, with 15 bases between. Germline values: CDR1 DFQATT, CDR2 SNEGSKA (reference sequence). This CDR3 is CSASGSGAGNYGYTF. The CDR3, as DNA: TGCAGTGCTAGTGGGTCAGGGGCGGGTAACTATGGCTACACCTTC.

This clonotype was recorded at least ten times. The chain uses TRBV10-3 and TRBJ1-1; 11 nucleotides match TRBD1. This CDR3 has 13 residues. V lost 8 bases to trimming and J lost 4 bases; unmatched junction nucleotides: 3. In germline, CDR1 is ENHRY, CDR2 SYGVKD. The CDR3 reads CAIGTGGPTEAFF. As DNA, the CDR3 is TGTGCCATCGGGACAGGGGGTCCCACTGAAGCTTTCTTT.

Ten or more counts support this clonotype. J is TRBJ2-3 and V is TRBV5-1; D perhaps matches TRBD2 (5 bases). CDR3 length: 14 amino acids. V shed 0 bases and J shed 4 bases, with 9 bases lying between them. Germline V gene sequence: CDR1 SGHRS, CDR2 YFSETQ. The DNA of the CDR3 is TGCGCCAGCAGCTTGGTCTCGGGGTCAGATACGCAGTATTTT. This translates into CASSLVSGSDTQYF. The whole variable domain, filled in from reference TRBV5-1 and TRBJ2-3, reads KAGVTQTPRYLIKTRGQQVTLSCSPISGHRSVSWYQQTPGQGLQFLFEYFSETQRNKGNFPGRFSGRQFSNSRSEMNVSTLELGDSALYLCASSLVSGSDTQYFGPGTRLTVL.

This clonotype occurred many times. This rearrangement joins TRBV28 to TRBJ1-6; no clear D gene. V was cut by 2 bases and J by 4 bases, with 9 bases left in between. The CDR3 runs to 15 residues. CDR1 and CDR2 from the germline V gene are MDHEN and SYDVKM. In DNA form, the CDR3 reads TGTGCCAGCAGTTTACGAGGATATTATAATTCACCCCTCCACTTT. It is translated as CASSLRGYYNSPLHF.

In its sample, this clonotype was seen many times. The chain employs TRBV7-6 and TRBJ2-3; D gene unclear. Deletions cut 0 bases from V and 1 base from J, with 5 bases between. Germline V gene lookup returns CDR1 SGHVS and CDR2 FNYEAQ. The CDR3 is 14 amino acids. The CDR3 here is CASSLALRTDTQYF. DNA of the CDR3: TGTGCCAGCAGCTTAGCGCTGCGCACAGATACGCAGTATTTT.

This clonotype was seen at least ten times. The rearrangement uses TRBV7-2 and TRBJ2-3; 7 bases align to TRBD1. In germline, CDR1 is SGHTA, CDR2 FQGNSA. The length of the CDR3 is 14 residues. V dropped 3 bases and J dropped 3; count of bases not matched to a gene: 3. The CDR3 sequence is CASSLTGRTDTQYF. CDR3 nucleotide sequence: TGTGCCAGCAGCTTGACAGGGCGGACAGATACGCAGTATTTT.

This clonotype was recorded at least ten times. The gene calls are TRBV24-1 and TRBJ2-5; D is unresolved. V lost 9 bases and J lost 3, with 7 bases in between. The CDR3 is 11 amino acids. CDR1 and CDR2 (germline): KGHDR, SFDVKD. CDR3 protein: CATEREETQYF. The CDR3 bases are TGTGCCACCGAAAGGGAAGAGACCCAGTACTTC.

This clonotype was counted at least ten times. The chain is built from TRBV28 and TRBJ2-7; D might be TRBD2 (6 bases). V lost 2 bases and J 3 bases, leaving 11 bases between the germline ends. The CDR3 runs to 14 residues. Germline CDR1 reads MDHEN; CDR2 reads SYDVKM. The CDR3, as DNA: TGTGCCAGCAGTTTAGAGGGAGGTGGCTACGAGCAGTACTTC. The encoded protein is CASSLEGGGYEQYF.

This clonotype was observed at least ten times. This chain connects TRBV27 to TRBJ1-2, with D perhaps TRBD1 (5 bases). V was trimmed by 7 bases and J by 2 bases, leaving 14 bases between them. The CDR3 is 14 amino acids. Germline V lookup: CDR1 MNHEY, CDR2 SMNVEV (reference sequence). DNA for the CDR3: TGTGCCAGCAAGGGACCACAACCGAACTATGGCTACACCTTC. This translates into CASKGPQPNYGYTF.

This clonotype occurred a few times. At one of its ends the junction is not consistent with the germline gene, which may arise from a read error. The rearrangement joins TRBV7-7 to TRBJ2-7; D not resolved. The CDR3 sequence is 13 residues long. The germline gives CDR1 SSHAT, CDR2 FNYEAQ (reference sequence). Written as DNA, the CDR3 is TGTGCTAGCAGCTTCGAGGAAGGGTACGAGCAGTACTTC. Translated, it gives CASSFEEGYEQYF.

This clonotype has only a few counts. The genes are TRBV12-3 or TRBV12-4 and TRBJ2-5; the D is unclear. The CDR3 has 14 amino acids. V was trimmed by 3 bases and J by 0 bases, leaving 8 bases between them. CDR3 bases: TGTGCCAGCAGTTTGATCGCGCACCAAGAGACCCAGTACTTC. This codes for CASSLIAHQETQYF.

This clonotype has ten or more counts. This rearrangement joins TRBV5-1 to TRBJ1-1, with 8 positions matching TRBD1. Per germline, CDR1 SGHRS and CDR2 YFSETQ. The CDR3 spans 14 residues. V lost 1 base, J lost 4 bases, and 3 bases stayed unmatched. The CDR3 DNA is TGCGCCAGCAGCTTGCCTACAGGGGGCACTGAAGCTTTCTTT. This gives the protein CASSLPTGGTEAFF. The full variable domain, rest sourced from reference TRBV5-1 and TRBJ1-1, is KAGVTQTPRYLIKTRGQQVTLSCSPISGHRSVSWYQQTPGQGLQFLFEYFSETQRNKGNFPGRFSGRQFSNSRSEMNVSTLELGDSALYLCASSLPTGGTEAFFGQGTRLTVV.

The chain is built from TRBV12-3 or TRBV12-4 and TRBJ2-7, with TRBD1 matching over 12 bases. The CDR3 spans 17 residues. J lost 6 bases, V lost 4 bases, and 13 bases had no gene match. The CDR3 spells CASSSSFRDRGQVEQYF. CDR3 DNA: TGTGCCAGCAGTTCATCATTCCGGGACAGGGGGCAGGTCGAGCAGTACTTC.